This TCR beta chain was recorded in a study of blood T cell repertoires in COVID-19. Across the whole study: PBMCs, B-cell-depleted T cells, or T cells provided the cDNA or gDNA that made up the material.

The J segment lost 6 bases and the V segment lost 0 bases, leaving 10 bases of the junction unmatched. CDR1 SGHNT and CDR2 YYREEE come from the germline V gene (reference sequence). This CDR3 has 16 residues. As processed by the authors: Reference gene primers were amplified, and this amplification served to estimate nucleated cell counts. Assay used: immunoSEQ multiplex PCR; TCRdb lists only in-frame clones, some missing. The DNA was the basis for D and trimming; V, J and clone size are from that table. Here the sample spans about 260,000 clones, about 87% being singletons. The source material was peripheral blood. The chain carries TRBV5-4 and TRBJ1-1; 8 bases line up with TRBD1. The receptor comes from a woman between 40 and 50 years old who had recovered from COVID-19. CDR3 loop: CASSLALGQGVSEAFF. The CDR3 DNA is TGTGCCAGCAGCTTGGCCCTAGGACAGGGAGTTTCTGAAGCTTTCTTT.